A selection of T cell receptor beta chains follows, all from one sample in a study of T cells after yellow fever vaccination. TCRdb used MiXCR to reprocess the 5' RACE reads, holding one entry per CDR3 protein. The sample carries around 320,000 distinct CDR3 sequences, around 9.3% recorded once. Specimen: CD4+ T cells sorted from PBMCs, collected 5 days after the yellow fever booster vaccination. Receptor source: a young man who received the YFV17D yellow fever vaccine. Both conserved end residues are part of each CDR3. The D gene is left open where the match is weak. The size of a clone is reported for some rows only, either as once, few or many, or as a class for expanded clones.

CDR3nt	CDR3aa	v_gene	j_gene	d_gene	abundance
TGCAGTGCTAGGGTCGACAGCAAGAACACCGGGGAGCTGTTTTTT	CSARVDSKNTGELFF	TRBV20-1	TRBJ2-2	NA	many
TGCAGCGCCGAGGGGTCCGGGTCTGGAAACACCATATATTTT	CSAEGSGSGNTIYF	TRBV29-1	TRBJ1-3	NA	NA
TGTGCCAGCAGCTTAGTTGGGGGGCAGAAGGATGAGCAGTTCTTC	CASSLVGGQKDEQFF	TRBV7-2	TRBJ2-1	NA	few
TGCGCCAGCAGCTGGGGACCACCGAACACTGAAGCTTTCTTT	CASSWGPPNTEAFF	TRBV5-1	TRBJ1-1	NA	few
TGTGCCAGCTCACCACCACGACTAGCGGGGGAGACCCAGTACTTC	CASSPPRLAGETQYF	TRBV18	TRBJ2-5	TRBD2	NA
TGTGCCAGCAGCGTAGGATCAGCGAGAGAGACCCAGTACTTC	CASSVGSARETQYF	TRBV9	TRBJ2-5	NA	NA
TGCAGCGTTGCCGCAGGGGCGGTGAACACTGAAGCTTTCTTT	CSVAAGAVNTEAFF	TRBV29-1	TRBJ1-1	NA	NA
TGTGCCAGCTCCCCCGGAGGGGCGGCAGATACGCAGTATTTT	CASSPGGAADTQYF	TRBV18	TRBJ2-3	NA	NA
TGCAGCGTGAGCGGGACAGGGACGGGCGGCTACACCTTC	CSVSGTGTGGYTF	TRBV29-1	TRBJ1-2	TRBD1	many
TGCGCCAGCAGCCAAGAGGTCCCCGGACAGCGCTATGGCTACACCTTC	CASSQEVPGQRYGYTF	TRBV4-1	TRBJ1-2	NA	many
TGTGCCAGCAGTTACTTAGGGGGAAGCACTGAAGCTTTCTTT	CASSYLGGSTEAFF	TRBV6-2/TRBV6-3	TRBJ1-1	NA	few
TGTGCCAGCAGGGATGGGCTAGCGGGAGGGGAGACCCAGTACTTC	CASRDGLAGGETQYF	TRBV7-2	TRBJ2-5	TRBD2	few
TGTGCCAGCAGTTTATCGGGACTCCTCTTGAACACTGAAGCTTTCTTT	CASSLSGLLLNTEAFF	TRBV28	TRBJ1-1	NA	NA
TGTGCCAGCACCCTCGAATGGGCTGGGGCCAACGTCCTGACTTTC	CASTLEWAGANVLTF	TRBV2	TRBJ2-6	NA	few
TGTGCCAGCAGCCTAATCCGGGACTCAGATACGCAGTATTTT	CASSLIRDSDTQYF	TRBV7-8	TRBJ2-3	NA	NA
TGTGCCAGCAGCCGGACAGGTTATAGCAATCAGCCCCAGCATTTT	CASSRTGYSNQPQHF	TRBV5-5	TRBJ1-5	TRBD1	many
TGTGCCAGCAGTTTAATTAGCGGGGGGCGACAAGAGACCCAGTACTTC	CASSLISGGRQETQYF	TRBV12-3/TRBV12-4	TRBJ2-5	TRBD2	NA
TGTGCCAGCAGCCGAGGGCGGGGGAGCTACAATGAGCAGTTCTTC	CASSRGRGSYNEQFF	TRBV11-2	TRBJ2-1	TRBD2	few
TGCGCCAGCAGCCGGGAGACTAGCGGGGGGAATGAGCAGTTCTTC	CASSRETSGGNEQFF	TRBV5-1	TRBJ2-1	TRBD2	few
TGCGCCAGCAGCCAAGAAGGGACAGGGTGGGGCAATCAGCCCCAGCATTTT	CASSQEGTGWGNQPQHF	TRBV4-3	TRBJ1-5	TRBD1	few
TGTGCCAGCAGCTCCCGCGGGAACGGGATGAACACTGAAGCTTTCTTT	CASSSRGNGMNTEAFF	TRBV7-6	TRBJ1-1	NA	many
TGTGCCAGCTCACCATTAACCGGGACGGTGAATGAAAAACTGTTTTTT	CASSPLTGTVNEKLFF	TRBV18	TRBJ1-4	NA	NA
TGCGCCAGCAGCTTCCAGGCGGACCCCAATGAGCAGTTCTTC	CASSFQADPNEQFF	TRBV5-1	TRBJ2-1	NA	few
TGTGCTAGCGGGGTGAACTCTGGAAACACCATATATTTT	CASGVNSGNTIYF	TRBV2	TRBJ1-3	NA	many
TGTGCCAGCAGCTCGGCGTACCGACACGAGTACACCGGGGAGCTGTTTTTT	CASSSAYRHEYTGELFF	TRBV7-2	TRBJ2-2	NA	few
TGTGCCATCAGTGAGTTTCTGGGACAGGGAAACACTGAAGCTTTCTTT	CAISEFLGQGNTEAFF	TRBV10-3	TRBJ1-1	TRBD1	NA
TGTGCCAGCAGAATAGAGGTAGGGAACACTGAAGCTTTCTTT	CASRIEVGNTEAFF	TRBV7-2	TRBJ1-1	NA	few
TGTGCCAGCAGCTTAGTCGGACGGAGACAAGAGACCCAGTACTTC	CASSLVGRRQETQYF	TRBV7-2	TRBJ2-5	NA	NA
TGTGCCAGCAGTCCCCCGACAGGGGGCTATGGCTACACCTTC	CASSPPTGGYGYTF	TRBV6-6	TRBJ1-2	TRBD1	few
TGTGCCAGCAGAAAGGGGGGACTTAACAATGAGCAGTTCTTC	CASRKGGLNNEQFF	TRBV7-3	TRBJ2-1	NA	many
TGTGCCAGCAGCTTCGGGGGGCAGGATGGCTACACCTTC	CASSFGGQDGYTF	TRBV5-5	TRBJ1-2	NA	NA
TGCGCCAGCAGAGGGGACTCCCCGGGGGCCCAGTACTTC	CASRGDSPGAQYF	TRBV5-1	TRBJ2-5	NA	few
TGTGCCAGCAGTTACGGGGGGGAGAACACCTTC	CASSYGGENTF	TRBV6-5	TRBJ1-2	NA	few
TGCGCCAGCACCCCAATCCCCCCCGTAGTGGGGGGCTACGAGCAGTACTTC	CASTPIPPVVGGYEQYF	TRBV23-1	TRBJ2-7	NA	few
TGCGCCAGCAGCCAAGATTCGGGACCCAATGAGCAGTTCTTC	CASSQDSGPNEQFF	TRBV4-3	TRBJ2-1	NA	NA
TGTGCCAGCAGCGGGGGACAGGGGAGGGAGACCCAGTACTTC	CASSGGQGRETQYF	TRBV5-6	TRBJ2-5	TRBD1	NA
TGTGCCAGCAGACTCCGCGGGAATGAAAAACTGTTTTTT	CASRLRGNEKLFF	TRBV19	TRBJ1-4	NA	few
TGTGCCAGCACCACAGGGGGCTACACCGGGGAGCTGTTTTTT	CASTTGGYTGELFF	TRBV18	TRBJ2-2	TRBD1	few
TGTGCCTGGAGTGCCCGGACTGAAGCTTTCTTT	CAWSARTEAFF	TRBV30	TRBJ1-1	NA	NA
TGTGCCAGCAGCGGGGGGTACTATGGCTACACCTTC	CASSGGYYGYTF	TRBV9	TRBJ1-2	NA	NA
TGTGCCAGCCTCCGTGGGAGCTCTGGGGCCAACGTCCTGACTTTC	CASLRGSSGANVLTF	TRBV28	TRBJ2-6	NA	NA
TGTGCCAGCAGTTTCCTAACCGGGACAGCCAATTCACCCCTCCACTTT	CASSFLTGTANSPLHF	TRBV6-5	TRBJ1-6	TRBD1	NA
TGTGCCAGCAGCTTCGGGACAGGGGAGGATACGCAGTATTTT	CASSFGTGEDTQYF	TRBV7-9	TRBJ2-3	TRBD1	few
TGTGCCAGCAGTTACGGGCAACGTAACACTGAAGCTTTCTTT	CASSYGQRNTEAFF	TRBV6-2/TRBV6-3	TRBJ1-1	NA	NA
TGCAGTGCCCCCGGGGGGTCCAACACAGATACGCAGTATTTT	CSAPGGSNTDTQYF	TRBV20-1	TRBJ2-3	TRBD2	NA
TGTGCCAGCAGTTTCCCTGTCGGGGAGACCTACAATGAGCAGTTCTTC	CASSFPVGETYNEQFF	TRBV12-3/TRBV12-4	TRBJ2-1	NA	many